The source of this T cell receptor beta chain is a study of blood T cell repertoires in COVID-19. Study summary: The United States, Italy and Spain supplied acute and convalescent COVID-19 samples.

As processed by the authors: Reference gene primer amplification in the assay estimated nucleated cell counts. Using immunoSEQ multiplex PCR, the repertoire was profiled, and TCRdb retains in-frame clones only, with some absent. V and J calls plus clone size are reproduced from that table; the DNA served to infer D and trimming. The sample carries roughly 330,000 clones, around 87% recorded once. The CDR3 has 14 residues. Between the trimmed V and J ends, which lost 5 bases and 4 bases, there was a span of 12 bases. CDR1 is ENHRY and CDR2 is SYGVKD in the germline V gene. The sample was peripheral blood. The TCR was taken from a woman aged 45 to 65 with active or convalescent COVID-19. The chain combines TRBV10-3 with TRBJ2-1; D perhaps matches TRBD1 (6 bases). DNA of the CDR3: TGTGCCATCAGTACAGGGTGGGGGTACAATGAGCAGTTCTTC. This translates into CAISTGWGYNEQFF.